These 6 T cell receptor beta chains were all obtained from the same sample, sequenced in a study of T cell responses to AZD1222 COVID-19 vaccine. Profiling relied on immunoSEQ multiplex PCR, and the TCRdb table lists in-frame clones only, not all of them. Of more than 250,000 clones in the sample, 85% to 95% were seen once. The source was peripheral blood, collected on day 0 of AZD1222 vaccination. The receptors here all came from an adult in good health.

This chain links TRBV7-3 with TRBJ2-3, with 8 positions matching TRBD2. Per the germline V gene, CDR1 is SGHTA and CDR2 is FQGTGA. Germline trimming cut 4 bases from V and 1 base from J; bases unmatched to any gene: 4. The CDR3 is 15 residues long. Here the CDR3 reads CASSSGGAGTDTQYF. CDR3 DNA: TGTGCCAGCAGCTCCGGGGGGGCGGGCACAGATACGCAGTATTTT.

This clone was recorded only once. This chain links TRBV14 with TRBJ2-7; 9 bases are a match to TRBD2. The junction had 5 bases not matched to a gene; V was cut back by 4 bases and J by 4 bases. The CDR3 has 14 amino acids. Germline V lookup: CDR1 SGHDN, CDR2 FVKESK. The CDR3 sequence is CASSPSGTHYEQYF. In DNA form, the CDR3 reads TGTGCCAGCAGCCCTAGCGGGACCCATTACGAGCAGTACTTC.

The chain employs TRBV3-1 (or the pseudogene TRBV3-2) and TRBJ1-6; a weak D match, TRBD1 (6 bases). The CDR3 length is 15 residues. Germline loops: CDR1 LGHDT, CDR2 YNNKEL (reference sequence). Trimming removed 3 bases at V and 5 bases at J, with 11 bases between. The CDR3 coding sequence is TGTGCCAGCAGCCACGGACAGTCAAATAATTCACCCCTCCACTTT. Protein sequence: CASSHGQSNNSPLHF.

The chain carries TRBV5-4 and TRBJ1-3; 8 bases align to TRBD1. The J segment lost 3 bases and the V segment lost 4 bases, leaving 0 bases of the junction unmatched. The germline gives CDR1 SGHNT, CDR2 YYREEE (reference sequence). The CDR3 has 13 residues. CDR3 protein: CASSDRGGNTIYF. DNA of the CDR3: TGTGCCAGCAGCGACAGGGGTGGAAACACCATATATTTT.

The rearrangement links TRBV5-1 to TRBJ1-4, with a weak D call TRBD1 (5 bases). Trimming pared 2 bases from V and 8 bases from J, leaving 10 bases between. CDR1 and CDR2 from the germline V gene are SGHRS and YFSETQ. CDR3 length equals 13 residues. CDR3 protein: CASSFRAGEKLFF. DNA for the CDR3: TGCGCCAGCAGCTTCAGGGCGGGGGAAAAACTGTTTTTT.

This clone was detected only a few times. The chain combines TRBV30 with TRBJ2-7, with D unresolved. The CDR3 consists of 13 residues. CDR1 and CDR2 (germline): GTSNPN, SVGIG (reference sequence). V lost 1 base to trimming and J lost 7 bases, with 14 bases between them. The CDR3 loop is CAWSGREAPEQYF. CDR3 in DNA: TGTGCCTGGAGTGGGCGAGAGGCCCCGGAGCAGTACTTC.